The rows below give T cell receptor beta chains drawn from one sample of a study of T cells in narcolepsy. The assay was immunoSEQ multiplex PCR, and TCRdb's table has in-frame clones only and misses some. The top ten hold about 2.8% of the sample, which has 25,000 to 35,000 clones, roughly 80% seen once. The sample comprised CD45RA- memory CD4+ T cells from PBMCs. Source of these receptors: a human donor with narcolepsy. Both conserved end residues are part of each CDR3. The order of the fields is V gene, J gene, CDR3 length, D gene, clone size, CDR3 protein, CDR3 DNA. A D gene is named only where the DNA matches it firmly. The size entry is marked missing in some rows and otherwise reads once, few, many or a size class.

v_call: TRBV6-6
j_call: TRBJ2-7
cdr3_length: 15
d_call: TRBD1
clone_size: few
cdr3_aa: CASSTSGTGPYEQYF
cdr3_nt: TGTGCCAGCAGCACCTCCGGGACAGGGCCCTACGAGCAGTACTTC

v_call: TRBV9
j_call: TRBJ1-3
cdr3_length: 13
d_call: -
clone_size: -
cdr3_aa: CASVGTFGNTIYF
cdr3_nt: TGTGCCAGTGTGGGTACGTTTGGAAACACCATATATTTT

v_call: TRBV11-3
j_call: TRBJ2-7
cdr3_length: 15
d_call: -
clone_size: -
cdr3_aa: CASSAQGAPSYEQYF
cdr3_nt: TGTGCCAGCAGCGCCCAGGGTGCCCCCTCCTACGAGCAGTACTTC

v_call: TRBV30
j_call: TRBJ2-5
cdr3_length: 13
d_call: TRBD1
clone_size: -
cdr3_aa: CAWSGTGGETQYF
cdr3_nt: TGTGCCTGGAGTGGGACAGGGGGGGAGACCCAGTACTTC

v_call: TRBV11-2
j_call: TRBJ2-7
cdr3_length: 15
d_call: TRBD1
clone_size: -
cdr3_aa: CASSSTGQGYAEQYF
cdr3_nt: TGTGCCAGCAGCTCTACGGGACAGGGGTACGCCGAGCAGTACTTC

v_call: TRBV7-7
j_call: TRBJ2-2
cdr3_length: 13
d_call: TRBD2
clone_size: -
cdr3_aa: CASRGGYTGELFF
cdr3_nt: TGTGCCAGCAGGGGGGGGTACACCGGGGAGCTGTTTTTT

v_call: TRBV27
j_call: TRBJ2-5
cdr3_length: 13
d_call: TRBD2
clone_size: -
cdr3_aa: CASAGGYGETQYF
cdr3_nt: TGTGCCAGCGCGGGGGGGTATGGAGAGACCCAGTACTTC

v_call: TRBV5-4
j_call: TRBJ2-3
cdr3_length: 15
d_call: TRBD1
clone_size: once
cdr3_aa: CASSLGQGATDTQYF
cdr3_nt: TGTGCCAGCAGCTTGGGACAGGGGGCCACAGATACGCAGTATTTT

v_call: TRBV5-1
j_call: TRBJ2-5
cdr3_length: 16
d_call: TRBD2
clone_size: -
cdr3_aa: CASSFLGLGGEETQYF
cdr3_nt: TGCGCCAGCAGCTTTTTGGGGTTGGGAGGGGAAGAGACCCAGTACTTC

v_call: TRBV6-5
j_call: TRBJ1-2
cdr3_length: 15
d_call: -
clone_size: -
cdr3_aa: CASSYTGTSGYGYTF
cdr3_nt: TGTGCCAGCAGTTACACCGGGACAAGTGGCTATGGCTACACCTTC

v_call: TRBV7-3
j_call: TRBJ2-3
cdr3_length: 16
d_call: -
clone_size: -
cdr3_aa: CASSLLASTSTDTQYF
cdr3_nt: TGTGCCAGCAGCTTACTAGCCAGTACTAGCACAGATACGCAGTATTTT

v_call: TRBV19
j_call: TRBJ2-7
cdr3_length: 14
d_call: TRBD1
clone_size: once
cdr3_aa: CASSPRTGNYEQYF
cdr3_nt: TGTGCCAGTAGTCCTCGGACAGGGAACTACGAGCAGTACTTC

v_call: TRBV7-6
j_call: TRBJ1-3
cdr3_length: 13
d_call: -
clone_size: -
cdr3_aa: CASGELPGNTIYF
cdr3_nt: TGTGCCAGCGGAGAATTGCCGGGAAACACCATATATTTT

v_call: TRBV5-5
j_call: TRBJ1-1
cdr3_length: 14
d_call: -
clone_size: -
cdr3_aa: CASRLGPGNTEAFF
cdr3_nt: TGTGCCAGCAGGTTGGGGCCGGGGAACACTGAAGCTTTCTTT

v_call: TRBV6-4
j_call: TRBJ2-3
cdr3_length: 16
d_call: -
clone_size: -
cdr3_aa: CASSEGGVASTDTQYF
cdr3_nt: TGTGCCAGCAGTGAGGGCGGGGTTGCTAGCACAGATACGCAGTATTTT

v_call: TRBV10-1
j_call: TRBJ1-5
cdr3_length: 14
d_call: -
clone_size: few
cdr3_aa: CASSDGQVGQPQHF
cdr3_nt: TGCGCCAGCAGTGATGGGCAGGTCGGTCAGCCCCAGCATTTT

v_call: TRBV11-2
j_call: TRBJ1-2
cdr3_length: 16
d_call: TRBD1
clone_size: -
cdr3_aa: CASSPRTGGSNYGYTF
cdr3_nt: TGTGCCAGCAGCCCTAGGACAGGGGGTTCCAACTATGGCTACACCTTC

v_call: TRBV2
j_call: TRBJ2-1
cdr3_length: 14
d_call: -
clone_size: -
cdr3_aa: CASKGQVLYNEQFF
cdr3_nt: TGTGCCAGCAAGGGCCAAGTACTTTACAATGAGCAGTTCTTC

v_call: TRBV6-4
j_call: TRBJ1-2
cdr3_length: 13
d_call: TRBD1
clone_size: -
cdr3_aa: CASSSRQGAGYTF
cdr3_nt: TGTGCCAGCAGCTCTAGACAGGGGGCTGGCTACACCTTC

v_call: TRBV2
j_call: TRBJ2-5
cdr3_length: 15
d_call: TRBD1
clone_size: -
cdr3_aa: CASNRIGQGQETQYF
cdr3_nt: TGTGCCAGCAACCGTATCGGACAGGGGCAAGAGACCCAGTACTTC

v_call: TRBV28
j_call: TRBJ2-1
cdr3_length: 15
d_call: TRBD2
clone_size: few
cdr3_aa: CASSSSGGVDNEQFF
cdr3_nt: TGTGCCAGCAGTTCTAGCGGGGGGGTTGACAATGAGCAGTTCTTC